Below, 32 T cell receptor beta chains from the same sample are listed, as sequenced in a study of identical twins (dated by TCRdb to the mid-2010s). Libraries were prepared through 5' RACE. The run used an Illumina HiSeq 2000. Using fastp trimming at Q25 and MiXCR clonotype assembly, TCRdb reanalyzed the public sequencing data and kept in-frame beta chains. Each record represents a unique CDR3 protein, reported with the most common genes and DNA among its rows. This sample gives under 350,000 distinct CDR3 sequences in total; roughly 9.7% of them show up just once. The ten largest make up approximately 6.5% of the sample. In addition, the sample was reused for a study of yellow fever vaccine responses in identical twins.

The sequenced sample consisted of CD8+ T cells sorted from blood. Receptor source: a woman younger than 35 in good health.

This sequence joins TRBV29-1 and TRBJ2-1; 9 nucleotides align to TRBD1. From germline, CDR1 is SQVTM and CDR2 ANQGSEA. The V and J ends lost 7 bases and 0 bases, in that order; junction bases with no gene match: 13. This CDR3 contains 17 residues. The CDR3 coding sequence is TGCAGCGCTAGGACAGGGGCTCTTGCGGGCTCCTACAATGAGCAGTTCTTC. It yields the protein CSARTGALAGSYNEQFF.

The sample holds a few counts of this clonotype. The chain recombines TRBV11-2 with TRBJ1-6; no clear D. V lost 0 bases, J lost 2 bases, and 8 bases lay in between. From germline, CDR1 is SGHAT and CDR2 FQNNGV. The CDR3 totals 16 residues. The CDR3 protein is CASSLDGGTYNSPLHF. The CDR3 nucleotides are TGTGCCAGCAGCTTAGACGGTGGAACCTATAATTCACCCCTCCACTTT.

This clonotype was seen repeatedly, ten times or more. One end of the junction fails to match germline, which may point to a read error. As DNA, the CDR3 is TGTGCCAGTAGTTTTGAGCTATCAATGAATTCACCCCTCCACTTT. It encodes CASSFELSMNSPLHF. This chain connects TRBV28 to TRBJ1-6; D gene unclear. Germline CDR1 MDHEN, CDR2 SYDVKM. The CDR3 sequence is 15 residues long.

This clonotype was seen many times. In DNA, the CDR3 is TGTGCCAGCAGTTTTGTCCCAGACGGTACCTACGAGCAGTACTTC. It is translated as CASSFVPDGTYEQYF. J is TRBJ2-7 and V is TRBV12-3 or TRBV12-4, with unresolved D. CDR3 length: 15 residues. Between the trimmed V and J ends, which lost 3 bases and 2 bases, there was a span of 14 bases.

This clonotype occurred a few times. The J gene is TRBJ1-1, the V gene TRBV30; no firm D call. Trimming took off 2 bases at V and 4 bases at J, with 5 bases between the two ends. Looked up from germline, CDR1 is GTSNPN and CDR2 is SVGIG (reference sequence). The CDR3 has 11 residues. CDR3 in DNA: TGTGCCTGGAGTTATTCCACTGAAGCTTTCTTT. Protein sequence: CAWSYSTEAFF.

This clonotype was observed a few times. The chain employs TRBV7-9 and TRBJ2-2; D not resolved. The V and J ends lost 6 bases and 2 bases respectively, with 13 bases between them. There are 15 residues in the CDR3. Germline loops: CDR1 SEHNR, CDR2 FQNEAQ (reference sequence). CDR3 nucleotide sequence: TGTGCCAGCAGACCGCCGTCTTCTAACACCGGGGAGCTGTTTTTT. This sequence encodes CASRPPSSNTGELFF. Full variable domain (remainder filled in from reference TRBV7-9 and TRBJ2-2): DTGVSQNPRHKITKRGQNVTFRCDPISEHNRLYWYRQTLGQGPEFLTYFQNEAQLEKSRLLSDRFSAERPKGSFSTLEIQRTEQGDSAMYLCASRPPSSNTGELFFGEGSRLTVL.

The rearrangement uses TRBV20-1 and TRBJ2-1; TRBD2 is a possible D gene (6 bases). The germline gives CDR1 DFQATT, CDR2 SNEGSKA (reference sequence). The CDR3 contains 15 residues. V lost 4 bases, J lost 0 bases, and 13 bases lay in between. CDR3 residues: CSATRDLNSYNEQFF. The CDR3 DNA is TGCAGTGCTACCCGGGACTTAAACTCCTACAATGAGCAGTTCTTC.

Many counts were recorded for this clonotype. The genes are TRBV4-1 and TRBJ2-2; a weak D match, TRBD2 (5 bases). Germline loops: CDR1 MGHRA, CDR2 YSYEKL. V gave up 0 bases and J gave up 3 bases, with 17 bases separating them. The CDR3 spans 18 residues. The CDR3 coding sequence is TGCGCCAGCAGCCAAGATCGACCCTCATCACTAGACACCGGGGAGCTGTTTTTT. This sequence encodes CASSQDRPSSLDTGELFF.

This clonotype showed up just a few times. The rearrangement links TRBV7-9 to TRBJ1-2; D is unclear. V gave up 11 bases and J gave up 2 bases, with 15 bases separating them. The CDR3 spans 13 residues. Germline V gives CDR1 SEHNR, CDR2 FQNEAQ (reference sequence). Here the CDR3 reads CAVNHEGNYGYTF. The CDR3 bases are TGTGCCGTCAATCATGAGGGAAACTATGGCTACACCTTC.

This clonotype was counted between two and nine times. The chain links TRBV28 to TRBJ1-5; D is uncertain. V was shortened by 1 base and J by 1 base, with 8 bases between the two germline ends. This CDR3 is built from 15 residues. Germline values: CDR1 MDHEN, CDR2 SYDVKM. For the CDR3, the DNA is TGTGCCAGCAGTTTATTTCGGGGAAGCAATCAGCCCCAGCATTTT. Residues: CASSLFRGSNQPQHF.

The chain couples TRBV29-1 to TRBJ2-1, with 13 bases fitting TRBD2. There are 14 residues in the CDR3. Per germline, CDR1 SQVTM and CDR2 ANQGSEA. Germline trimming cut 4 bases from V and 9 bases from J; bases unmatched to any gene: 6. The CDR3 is CSVGPGTSGVEQFF. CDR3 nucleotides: TGCAGCGTTGGGCCCGGGACTAGCGGGGTTGAGCAGTTCTTC.

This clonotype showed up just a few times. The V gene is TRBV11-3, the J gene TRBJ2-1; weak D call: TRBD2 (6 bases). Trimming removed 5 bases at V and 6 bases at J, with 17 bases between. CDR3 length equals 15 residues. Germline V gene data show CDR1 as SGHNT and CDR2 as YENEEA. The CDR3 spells CASSRDFAAVNEQFF. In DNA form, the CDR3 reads TGTGCCAGCAGCAGGGACTTTGCGGCGGTCAATGAGCAGTTCTTC.

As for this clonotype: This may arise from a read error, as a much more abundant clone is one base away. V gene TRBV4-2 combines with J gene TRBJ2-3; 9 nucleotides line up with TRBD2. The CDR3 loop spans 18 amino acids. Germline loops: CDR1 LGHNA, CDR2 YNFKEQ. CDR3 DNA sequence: TGTGCCGGCAGCCCGGCGGAGGCGGGAGGGGAGGGCACAGATACGCAGTATTTT. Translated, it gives CAGSPAEAGGEGTDTQYF.

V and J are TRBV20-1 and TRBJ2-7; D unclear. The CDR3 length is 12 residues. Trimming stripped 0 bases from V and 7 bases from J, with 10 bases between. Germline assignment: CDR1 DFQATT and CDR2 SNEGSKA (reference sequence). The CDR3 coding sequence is TGCAGTGCTAGAGAGGCAGCCGGGGAGCAGTACTTC. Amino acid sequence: CSAREAAGEQYF.

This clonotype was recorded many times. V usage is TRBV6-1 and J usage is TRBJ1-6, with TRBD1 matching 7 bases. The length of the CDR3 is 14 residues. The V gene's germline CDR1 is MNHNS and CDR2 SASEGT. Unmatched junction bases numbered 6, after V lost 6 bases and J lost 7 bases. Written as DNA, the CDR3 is TGTGCCAGCAGCCGACAGGGCGAAAATTCACCCCTCCACTTT. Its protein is CASSRQGENSPLHF.

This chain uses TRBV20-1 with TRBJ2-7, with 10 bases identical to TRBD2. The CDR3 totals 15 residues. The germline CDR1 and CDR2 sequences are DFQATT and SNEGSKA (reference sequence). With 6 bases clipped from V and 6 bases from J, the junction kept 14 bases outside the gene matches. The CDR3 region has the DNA TGCAGTGCCCTCCTCCTCGGGCTAGCGGGAGTCGAGCAGTACTTC. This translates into CSALLLGLAGVEQYF.

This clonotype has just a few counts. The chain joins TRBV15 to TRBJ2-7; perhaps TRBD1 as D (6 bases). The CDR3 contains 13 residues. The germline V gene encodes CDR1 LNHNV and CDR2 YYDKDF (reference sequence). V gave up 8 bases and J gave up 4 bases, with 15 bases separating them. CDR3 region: CATQDSNRYEQYF. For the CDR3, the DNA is TGTGCCACCCAGGACAGCAATCGTTACGAGCAGTACTTC.

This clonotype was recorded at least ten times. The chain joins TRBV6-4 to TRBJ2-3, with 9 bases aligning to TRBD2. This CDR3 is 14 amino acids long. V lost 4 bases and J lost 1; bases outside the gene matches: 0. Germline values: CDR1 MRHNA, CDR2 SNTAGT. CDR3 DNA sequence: TGTGCCAGCAGTGCTAGCGGGGGCACAGATACGCAGTATTTT. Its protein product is CASSASGGTDTQYF.

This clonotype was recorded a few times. Written as DNA, the CDR3 is TGTGCCAGCAGCTTAGCCTCGACTAGTCGGGGGGGCACAGATACGCAGTATTTT. Protein: CASSLASTSRGGTDTQYF. The gene calls are TRBV7-2 and TRBJ2-3; 7 bases map to TRBD2. V lost 0 bases, J lost 1 base, and 10 bases stayed unmatched. The CDR3 runs 18 residues. Germline CDR1 and CDR2: SGHTA and FQGNSA.

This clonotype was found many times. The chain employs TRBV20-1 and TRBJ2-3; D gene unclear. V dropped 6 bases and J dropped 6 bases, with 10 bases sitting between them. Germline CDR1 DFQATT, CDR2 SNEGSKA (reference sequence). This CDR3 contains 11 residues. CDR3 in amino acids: CSAPEGDTQYF. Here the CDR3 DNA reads TGCAGTGCCCCAGAAGGGGATACGCAGTATTTT.

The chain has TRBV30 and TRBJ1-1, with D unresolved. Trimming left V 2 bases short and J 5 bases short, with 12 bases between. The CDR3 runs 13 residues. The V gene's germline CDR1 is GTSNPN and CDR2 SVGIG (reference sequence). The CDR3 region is CAWSPDPGTEAFF. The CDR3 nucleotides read TGTGCCTGGAGTCCCGACCCTGGAACTGAAGCTTTCTTT.

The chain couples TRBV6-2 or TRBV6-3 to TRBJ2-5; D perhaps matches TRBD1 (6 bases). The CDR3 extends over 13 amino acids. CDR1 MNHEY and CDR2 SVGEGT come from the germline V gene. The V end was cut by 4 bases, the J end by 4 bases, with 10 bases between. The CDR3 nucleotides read TGTGCCAGCAGTTTCTACAGGGCAGAGACCCAGTACTTC. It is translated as CASSFYRAETQYF.

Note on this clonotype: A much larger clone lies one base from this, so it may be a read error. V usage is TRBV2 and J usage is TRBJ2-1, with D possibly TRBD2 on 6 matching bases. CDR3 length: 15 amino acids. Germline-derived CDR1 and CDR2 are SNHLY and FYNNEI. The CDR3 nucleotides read TGTGCCAGCAGTGAGGGGGGAAGCTCCTACAAAGAGCAGTTCTTC. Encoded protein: CASSEGGSSYKEQFF.

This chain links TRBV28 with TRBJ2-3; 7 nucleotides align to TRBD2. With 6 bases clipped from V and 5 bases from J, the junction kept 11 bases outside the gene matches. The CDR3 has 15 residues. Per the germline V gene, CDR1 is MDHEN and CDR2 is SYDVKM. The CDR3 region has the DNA TGTGCCAGCAGCCCTCCAGCGAGGGAGGGAGATACGCAGTATTTT. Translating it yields CASSPPAREGDTQYF.

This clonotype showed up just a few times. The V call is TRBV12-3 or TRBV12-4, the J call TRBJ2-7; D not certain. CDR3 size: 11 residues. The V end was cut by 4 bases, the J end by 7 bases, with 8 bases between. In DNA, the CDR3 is TGTGCCAGCAGTTCATTTGGGGAGCAGTACTTC. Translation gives CASSSFGEQYF.

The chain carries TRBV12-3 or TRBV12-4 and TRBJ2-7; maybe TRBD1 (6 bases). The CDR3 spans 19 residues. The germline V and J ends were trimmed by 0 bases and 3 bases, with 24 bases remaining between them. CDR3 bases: TGTGCCAGCAGTTTAGCCGCCTTTAGGCGGACAGCTGAGAGCTACGAGCAGTACTTC. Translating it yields CASSLAAFRRTAESYEQYF.

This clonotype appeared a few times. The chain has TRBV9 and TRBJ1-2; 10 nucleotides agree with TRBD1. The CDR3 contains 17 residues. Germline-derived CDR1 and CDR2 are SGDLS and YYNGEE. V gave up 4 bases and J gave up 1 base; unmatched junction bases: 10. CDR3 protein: CASSTQKGTGVNYGYTF. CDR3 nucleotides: TGTGCCAGCAGCACCCAGAAAGGGACAGGGGTTAACTATGGCTACACCTTC.

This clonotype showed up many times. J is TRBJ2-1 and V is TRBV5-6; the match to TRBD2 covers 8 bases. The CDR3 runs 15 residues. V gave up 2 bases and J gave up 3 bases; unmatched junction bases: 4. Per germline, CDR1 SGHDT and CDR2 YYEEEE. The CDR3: CASSFGAGDYNEQFF. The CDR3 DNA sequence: TGTGCCAGCAGCTTTGGAGCGGGAGACTACAATGAGCAGTTCTTC.

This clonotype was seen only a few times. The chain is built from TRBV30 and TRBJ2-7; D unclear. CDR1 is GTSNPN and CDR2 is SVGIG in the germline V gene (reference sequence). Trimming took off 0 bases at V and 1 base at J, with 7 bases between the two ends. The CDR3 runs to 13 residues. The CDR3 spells CAWSVFSSYEQYF. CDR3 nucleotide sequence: TGTGCCTGGAGTGTTTTCTCGTCCTACGAGCAGTACTTC.

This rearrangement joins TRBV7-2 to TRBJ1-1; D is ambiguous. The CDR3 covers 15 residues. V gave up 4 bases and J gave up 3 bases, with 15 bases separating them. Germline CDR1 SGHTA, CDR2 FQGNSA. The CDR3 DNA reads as TGTGCCAGCAGCTACATAGGAGGGAGCGACACTGAAGCTTTCTTT. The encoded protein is CASSYIGGSDTEAFF.

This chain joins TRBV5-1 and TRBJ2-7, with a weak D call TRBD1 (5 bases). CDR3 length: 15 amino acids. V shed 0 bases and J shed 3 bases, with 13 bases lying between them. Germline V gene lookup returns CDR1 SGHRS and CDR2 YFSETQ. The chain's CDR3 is CASSLAPQGNYEQYF. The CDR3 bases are TGCGCCAGCAGCTTGGCCCCTCAGGGAAACTACGAGCAGTACTTC.

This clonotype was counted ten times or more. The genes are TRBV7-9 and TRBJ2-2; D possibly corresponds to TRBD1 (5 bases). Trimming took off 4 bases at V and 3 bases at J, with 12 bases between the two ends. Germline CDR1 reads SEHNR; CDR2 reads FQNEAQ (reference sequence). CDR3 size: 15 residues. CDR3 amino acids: CASSSQDTYTGELFF. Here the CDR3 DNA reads TGTGCCAGCAGCTCCCAGGACACTTACACCGGGGAGCTGTTTTTT.